This note documents a single T cell receptor beta chain sequence. As yet, its antigen is unknown. Its ends do not fully match the called genes, so a read error is possible. This entry belongs to a study of CD8+CD57+ T cells in acquired aplastic anemia. About the research overall: When averaged, DNA from sorted CD4+ and CD8+ cells came to approximately 3.2 ug. Average CD4+ read depth in healthy donors was about 9.8 million reads.

Findings of the study overall: CD8+ Simpson's diversity did not differ significantly between patients and controls. In common between the patients and the controls were more than 25 CD8+ CDR3 sequences.

This CDR3 has 11 residues. Germline CDR1 and CDR2: SGHTA and FQGTGA. Profiles of TCR beta VDJ and CDR3 were generated from a genomic DNA template. One entry per CDR3 protein, called by TCRdb with MiXCR from the reads. The top ten clones hold more than 0.95% of a sample with about 220,000 distinct CDR3 sequences, approximately 35% of them seen once. The rearrangement joins TRBV7-3 to TRBJ1-2; a possible D gene is TRBD1 (5 bases). Sequenced: sorted CD4+, CD8+, or CD8+CD57+ T cells (not recorded which) from PBMCs. This TCR derives from a human donor in good health, serving as a control. The CDR3 spells CASSLTGLHDF. CDR3 nucleotide sequence: TGTGCCAGCAGCTTAACGGGGCTTCATGACTTC.